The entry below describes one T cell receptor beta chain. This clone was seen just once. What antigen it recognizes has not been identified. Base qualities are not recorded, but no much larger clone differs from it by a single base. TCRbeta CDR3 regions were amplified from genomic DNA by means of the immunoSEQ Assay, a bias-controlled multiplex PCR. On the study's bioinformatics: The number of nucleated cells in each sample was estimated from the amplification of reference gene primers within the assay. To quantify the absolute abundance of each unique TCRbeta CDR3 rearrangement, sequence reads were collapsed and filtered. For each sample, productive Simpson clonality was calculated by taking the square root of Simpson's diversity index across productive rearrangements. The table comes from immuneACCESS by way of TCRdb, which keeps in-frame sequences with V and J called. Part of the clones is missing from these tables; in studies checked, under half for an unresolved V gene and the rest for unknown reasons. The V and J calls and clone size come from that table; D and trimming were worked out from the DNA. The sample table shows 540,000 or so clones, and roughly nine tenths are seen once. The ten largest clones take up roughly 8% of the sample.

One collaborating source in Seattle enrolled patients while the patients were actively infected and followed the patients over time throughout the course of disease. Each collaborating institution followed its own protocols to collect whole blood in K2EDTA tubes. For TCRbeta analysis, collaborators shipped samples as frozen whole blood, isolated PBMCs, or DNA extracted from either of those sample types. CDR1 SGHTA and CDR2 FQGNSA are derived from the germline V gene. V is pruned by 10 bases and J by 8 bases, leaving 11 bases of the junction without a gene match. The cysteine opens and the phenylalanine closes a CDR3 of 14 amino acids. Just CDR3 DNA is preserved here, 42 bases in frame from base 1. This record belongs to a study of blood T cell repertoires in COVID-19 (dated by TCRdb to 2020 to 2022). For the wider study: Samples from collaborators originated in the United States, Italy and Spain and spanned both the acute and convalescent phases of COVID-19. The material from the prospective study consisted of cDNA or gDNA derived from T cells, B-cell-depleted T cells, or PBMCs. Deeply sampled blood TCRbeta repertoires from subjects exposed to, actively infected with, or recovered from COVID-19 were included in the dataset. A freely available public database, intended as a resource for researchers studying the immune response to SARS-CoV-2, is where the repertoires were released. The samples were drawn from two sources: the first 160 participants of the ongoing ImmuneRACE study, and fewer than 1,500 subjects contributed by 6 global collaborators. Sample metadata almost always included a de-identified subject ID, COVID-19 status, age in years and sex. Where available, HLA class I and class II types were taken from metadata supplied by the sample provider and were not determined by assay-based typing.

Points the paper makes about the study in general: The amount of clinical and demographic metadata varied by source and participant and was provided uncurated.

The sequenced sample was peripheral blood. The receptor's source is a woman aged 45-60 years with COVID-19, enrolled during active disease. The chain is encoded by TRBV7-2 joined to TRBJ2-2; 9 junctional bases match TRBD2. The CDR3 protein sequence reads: CATGRGGAQGELFF. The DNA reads TGTGCCACTGGTCGCGGGGGGGCCCAGGGGGAGCTGTTTTTT.